What follows are 17 T cell receptor beta chains derived from one specimen sequenced in a study of glioma-infiltrating T cells after dendritic cell vaccination. Sequencing used immunoSEQ multiplex PCR; TCRdb keeps in-frame clones, though not all of them. The table includes tens of thousands of clones, over 75% detected once. The sample in question was blood, obtained before dendritic cell vaccination. Receptor source: a human donor with glioblastoma.

This CDR3 is CASSELVYRTDNYGYTF. CDR3 DNA sequence: TGTGCCAGCAGTGAATTGGTCTACAGGACCGACAACTATGGCTACACCTTC. V is TRBV6-1 and J is TRBJ1-2, with TRBD1 as a possible D gene (5 bases). V shed 2 bases and J shed 2 bases, with 18 bases lying between them. From germline, CDR1 is MNHNS and CDR2 SASEGT. CDR3 size: 17 residues.

The count of this clone is one. The chain has TRBV19 and TRBJ2-2; tentative D call: TRBD1 (5 bases). CDR1 and CDR2 from the germline V gene are LNHDA and SQIVND (reference sequence). The CDR3 covers 16 residues. V was pared by 5 bases and J by 2 bases, with 15 bases between. In DNA form, the CDR3 reads TGTGCCAGTAGTTCTGAAAAGGACAAAAACACCGGGGAGCTGTTTTTT. As protein: CASSSEKDKNTGELFF. The complete variable domain, with remaining parts taken from reference TRBV19 and TRBJ2-2, reads DGGITQSPKYLFRKEGQNVTLSCEQNLNHDAMYWYRQDPGQGLRLIYYSQIVNDFQKGDIAEGYSVSREKKESFPLTVTSAQKNPTAFYLCASSSEKDKNTGELFFGEGSRLTVL.

The table lists this clone with a count of one. This chain connects TRBV7-9 to TRBJ1-2; TRBD1 matches at 8 bases. Germline trimming cut 6 bases from V and 0 bases from J; bases unmatched to any gene: 6. This CDR3 has 15 amino acids. Germline assignment: CDR1 SEHNR and CDR2 FQNEAQ (reference sequence). This CDR3 is CASRFTGGPNYGYTF. In nucleotides, the CDR3 is TGTGCCAGCAGATTTACAGGGGGTCCTAACTATGGCTACACCTTC.

The chain employs TRBV18 and TRBJ1-6; 10 bases are shared with TRBD1. The V gene end was trimmed by 3 bases and the J gene end by 6 bases; junction bases not matched to a gene: 5. The CDR3 has 16 residues. Germline lookup yields CDR1 KGHSH and CDR2 LQKENI. The CDR3 DNA reads TGTGCCAGCTCACCGAGGGACAGGGGAAGTAATTCACCCCTCCACTTT. This translates into CASSPRDRGSNSPLHF.

This clone was seen only once. The chain carries TRBV11-3 and TRBJ1-5; maybe TRBD1 (5 bases). Germline V CDR1 and CDR2: SGHNT, YENEEA. The CDR3 consists of 14 residues. Deletions cut 1 base from V and 7 bases from J, with 11 bases between. DNA of the CDR3: TGTGCCAGCAGCTTAGGCCCGGGGGGACAGCCCCAGCATTTT. It encodes CASSLGPGGQPQHF.

The rearrangement joins TRBV19 to TRBJ1-2, with D possibly TRBD1 on 5 matching bases. The ends were cut back, 1 base at V and 2 bases at J, with 11 bases in the middle. The length of the CDR3 is 15 residues. Germline loops: CDR1 LNHDA, CDR2 SQIVND (reference sequence). DNA for the CDR3: TGTGCCAGTAGTATAGGCAGGGCTTACAACTATGGCTACACCTTC. Encoded protein: CASSIGRAYNYGYTF. The complete variable domain, with remaining parts taken from reference TRBV19 and TRBJ1-2, reads DGGITQSPKYLFRKEGQNVTLSCEQNLNHDAMYWYRQDPGQGLRLIYYSQIVNDFQKGDIAEGYSVSREKKESFPLTVTSAQKNPTAFYLCASSIGRAYNYGYTFGSGTRLTVV.

The V gene is TRBV19, the J gene TRBJ1-3; possible D gene TRBD1, 5 bases. This CDR3 contains 14 residues. V was clipped by 6 bases and J by 4 bases, with 13 bases between them. Germline CDR1 LNHDA, CDR2 SQIVND (reference sequence). CDR3 sequence: CASSHRGNGNTIYF. Here the CDR3 DNA reads TGTGCCAGTAGCCACCGGGGGAACGGAAACACCATATATTTT.

This chain connects TRBV2 to TRBJ2-3; 12 bases align to TRBD2. Germline loops: CDR1 SNHLY, CDR2 FYNNEI. The CDR3 is 17 residues long. Unmatched junction bases numbered 10, after V lost 7 bases and J lost 2 bases. CDR3 sequence reads: CASNIWASGGVTDTQYF. Here the CDR3 DNA reads TGTGCCAGCAATATATGGGCTAGCGGGGGGGTCACAGATACGCAGTATTTT.

The rearrangement links TRBV18 to TRBJ1-3; 7 bases are shared with TRBD1. The CDR3 is 15 residues long. From germline, CDR1 is KGHSH and CDR2 LQKENI. Trimming took 3 bases from V and 0 from J; bases not matched to a gene: 2. Here the CDR3 reads CASSPGQVSGNTIYF. As DNA, the CDR3 is TGTGCCAGCTCACCCGGACAGGTCTCTGGAAACACCATATATTTT.

This chain uses TRBV2 with TRBJ2-5; 7 bases line up with TRBD1. Germline CDR1 is SNHLY and CDR2 is FYNNEI. J lost 2 bases, V lost 6 bases, and 6 bases had no gene match. CDR3 length: 14 residues. CDR3 nucleotides: TGTGCCAGCAGGAAAGACAGGGATCAAGAGACCCAGTACTTC. Its protein product is CASRKDRDQETQYF.

This chain uses TRBV30 with TRBJ2-5; 7 bases map to TRBD2. The V and J ends lost 3 bases and 4 bases, in that order; junction bases with no gene match: 5. Germline loops: CDR1 GTSNPN, CDR2 SVGIG (reference sequence). The CDR3 has 13 residues. In DNA, the CDR3 is TGTGCCTGGAGAATAGCGGGTTTAGAGACCCAGTACTTC. Amino acids: CAWRIAGLETQYF. The variable domain in full, completed from reference TRBV30 and TRBJ2-5, reads SQTIHQWPATLVQPVGSPLSLECTVEGTSNPNLYWYRQAAGRGLQLLFYSVGIGQISSEVPQNLSASRPQDRQFILSSKKLLLSDSGFYLCAWRIAGLETQYFGPGTRLLVL.

The chain is built from TRBV7-7 and TRBJ2-3; 10 positions match TRBD1. V was pared by 5 bases and J by 5 bases, with 4 bases of the junction left unmatched. Germline assignment: CDR1 SSHAT and CDR2 FNYEAQ (reference sequence). The CDR3 runs to 14 residues. CDR3 sequence (DNA): TGTGCCAGCAGCCTCGGACAGGGGGGAGATACGCAGTATTTT. It encodes CASSLGQGGDTQYF.

V gene TRBV9 combines with J gene TRBJ1-3; a possible D gene is TRBD1 (5 bases). Trimming took 1 base from V and 1 from J, leaving 6 bases between them. CDR1 is SGDLS, CDR2 YYNGEE, per germline. The CDR3 totals 14 residues. The CDR3 sequence: CASSVQGSGNTIYF. CDR3 in DNA: TGTGCCAGCAGCGTACAGGGTTCTGGAAACACCATATATTTT. The full variable domain, with the rest looked up from reference TRBV9 and TRBJ1-3, is DSGVTQTPKHLITATGQRVTLRCSPRSGDLSVYWYQQSLDQGLQFLIQYYNGEERAKGNILERFSAQQFPDLHSELNLSSLELGDSALYFCASSVQGSGNTIYFGEGSWLTVV.

V gene TRBV6-1 combines with J gene TRBJ2-7; TRBD2 matches at 12 bases. CDR1 is MNHNS and CDR2 is SASEGT in the germline V gene. This CDR3 comprises 15 residues. J lost 9 bases, V lost 7 bases, and 13 bases had no gene match. This chain's CDR3 is CASTRTSGTYTPQYV. The CDR3 DNA sequence: TGTGCCAGCACCCGGACTAGCGGGACCTACACCCCGCAGTACGTC.

The chain links TRBV6-4 to TRBJ2-1; D is perhaps TRBD2 (5 bases). In germline, CDR1 is MRHNA, CDR2 SNTAGT. There are 13 residues in the CDR3. V dropped 3 bases and J dropped 8 bases, with 11 bases sitting between them. CDR3 nucleotides: TGTGCCAGCAGTGAGATGGAGGTCGATGAGCAGTTCTTC. It translates to CASSEMEVDEQFF.

This chain joins TRBV7-9 and TRBJ1-1; possibly TRBD1 for D (6 bases). Trimming took 4 bases from V and 0 from J, leaving 12 bases between them. Germline V gene sequence: CDR1 SEHNR, CDR2 FQNEAQ (reference sequence). The length of the CDR3 is 15 residues. The CDR3 protein is CASSSKDRLNTEAFF. CDR3 in DNA: TGTGCCAGCAGCTCGAAAGACAGGTTGAACACTGAAGCTTTCTTT. The variable domain in full, completed from reference TRBV7-9 and TRBJ1-1, reads DTGVSQNPRHKITKRGQNVTFRCDPISEHNRLYWYRQTLGQGPEFLTYFQNEAQLEKSRLLSDRFSAERPKGSFSTLEIQRTEQGDSAMYLCASSSKDRLNTEAFFGQGTRLTVV.

This chain connects TRBV5-1 to TRBJ2-1; D remains unclear. The CDR3 totals 15 residues. The V and J ends lost 0 bases and 0 bases respectively, with 7 bases between them. Per germline, CDR1 SGHRS and CDR2 YFSETQ. CDR3 region: CASSLAGFSYNEQFF. In nucleotides, the CDR3 is TGCGCCAGCAGCTTGGCAGGATTCTCCTACAATGAGCAGTTCTTC.